The 4 T cell receptor beta chains listed next were all sequenced from one sample in a study of blood T cells in healthy people across ages. A sample-barcoded 5' primer and a J-beta primer mix were used in a second PCR of roughly 6 to 12 cycles. TCRdb analysed the 5' RACE reads with MiXCR anew, one entry per CDR3 protein. The table shows around 700,000 distinct CDR3 sequences, with just under 25% occurring only once. This sample was also put to use in a study of T cells of mothers and their children.

Input material: blood. Receptors originate from a boy between 10 and 17 years old in good health.

The chain carries TRBV4-1 and TRBJ2-2; D is unclear. Trimming cost V 4 bases and J 2 bases, with 11 bases left between them. This CDR3 is built from 15 residues. CDR1 is MGHRA, CDR2 YSYEKL, per germline. The DNA of the CDR3 is TGCGCCAGCAGCCTGCCCGGGCCCAACACCGGGGAGCTGTTTTTT. It translates to CASSLPGPNTGELFF.

This clonotype was seen more than once but under ten times. The V call is TRBV3-1, the J call TRBJ1-6; no clear D. The CDR3 runs 17 residues. Trimming left V 0 bases short and J 2 bases short, with 11 bases between. Germline loops: CDR1 LGHDT, CDR2 YNNKEL (reference sequence). The CDR3 reads CASSQDFQVTYNSPLHF. The DNA of the CDR3 is TGTGCCAGCAGCCAAGATTTCCAGGTGACCTATAATTCACCCCTCCACTTT.

A note on this clonotype: One end of the junction does not line up with germline, which may come from a read error. J is TRBJ1-5 and V is TRBV7-2; perhaps TRBD1 as D (5 bases). This CDR3 spans 14 amino acids. Germline V lookup: CDR1 SGHTA, CDR2 FQGNSA. DNA for the CDR3: TGTGCCAGCAGCTCGGGGGGTGGGTCTCAGTCCCAGCATTTT. Translation gives CASSSGGGSQSQHF.

This clonotype occurred a few times. The rearrangement links TRBV5-6 to TRBJ1-2; D unresolved. CDR1 and CDR2 (germline): SGHDT, YYEEEE. This CDR3 has 12 amino acids. With 2 bases removed from V and 4 bases from J, the gap between germline ends came to 6 bases. CDR3 region: CASSLISYGYTF. CDR3 bases: TGTGCCAGCAGCTTAATAAGCTATGGCTACACCTTC.